These 9 T cell receptor beta chains were all obtained from the same sample, sequenced in a study of T-cell reconstitution after alpha-beta-depleted transplantation in children (dated by TCRdb to 2016 to 2017). The library was generated by PCR. The sequencer was an Illumina HiSeq 2500. TCR libraries were prepared with molecular barcoding, using unique molecular identifiers to normalize TCRbeta repertoire quantification. TCRdb redid the processing of the public reads, applying fastp at Q25 and MiXCR, and retained in-frame beta chains. For every CDR3 protein sequence, its rows merge into one entry that carries the most common genes and DNA. In all, the sample holds about 22,000 distinct CDR3 sequences, and 11% of those were seen once. Roughly 25% of the sample is in the top ten clones. The sample was PBMCs from the stem cell graft donor, taken from the stem cell graft. Receptors originate from a human donor who donated a stem cell graft to a child with chronic granulomatous disease.

This clonotype has ten or more counts. This CDR3 reads CASTSGTERFNEQFF. CDR3 in DNA: TGTGCCAGCACTTCCGGGACGGAAAGATTCAATGAGCAGTTCTTC. V usage is TRBV12-3 or TRBV12-4 and J usage is TRBJ2-1; D is tentatively TRBD1 or TRBD2 (5 bases each). Trimming shortened V by 7 bases and J by 6 bases, and 19 bases separated the two germline ends. The CDR3 sequence is 15 residues long.

This clonotype has a count of ten or more. The CDR3 protein is CASRKNNEQFF. The CDR3 DNA follows: TGCGCCAGCAGGAAAAACAATGAGCAGTTCTTC. The V gene is TRBV5-1, the J gene TRBJ2-1; D gene ambiguous. Germline CDR1 reads SGHRS; CDR2 reads YFSETQ. The V and J ends lost 5 bases and 5 bases respectively, with 5 bases between them. The CDR3 is 11 amino acids.

The gene calls are TRBV20-1 and TRBJ1-1, with 12 nucleotides matching TRBD1. Germline V CDR1 and CDR2: DFQATT, SNEGSKA (reference sequence). Trimming at V came to 4 bases and at J to 0 bases, leaving 15 bases not matched to a gene. The CDR3 loop spans 19 amino acids. CDR3 nucleotides: TGCAGTGCTACCGGGACAGGGGGCGTCTATGGTCCCCTGAACACTGAAGCTTTCTTT. It yields the protein CSATGTGGVYGPLNTEAFF.

This clonotype has a count of ten or more. This sequence joins TRBV5-5 and TRBJ1-2; the D gene is possibly TRBD1 (5 bases). V shed 0 bases and J shed 3 bases, with 18 bases lying between them. The CDR3 has 17 amino acids. Germline V gene sequence: CDR1 SGHKS, CDR2 YYEKEE (reference sequence). CDR3 nucleotide sequence: TGTGCCAGCAGCTTGGGCCAGGGCGCCACGGTCGACTATGGCTACACCTTC. Amino acid sequence: CASSLGQGATVDYGYTF.

This clonotype was seen a few times. The DNA for the CDR3 is TGTGCCAGCAGCTTGCGACTCTACGAGCAGTACTTC. Its protein product is CASSLRLYEQYF. The chain combines TRBV5-6 with TRBJ2-7; D gene uncertain. This CDR3 is 12 amino acids long. V was pared by 1 base and J by 3 bases, with 5 bases between. In germline, CDR1 is SGHDT, CDR2 YYEEEE.

In its sample, this clonotype was seen many times. The V gene is TRBV2, the J gene TRBJ2-2, with a weak D call TRBD1 (6 bases). The CDR3 loop spans 14 amino acids. Trimming cost V 2 bases and J 3 bases, with 7 bases left between them. CDR1 and CDR2 (germline): SNHLY, FYNNEI. DNA for the CDR3: TGTGCCAGCAGTGAAACAGGGTACACCGGGGAGCTGTTTTTT. Protein product: CASSETGYTGELFF.

This chain joins TRBV30 and TRBJ1-4; 12 positions match TRBD1. Per the germline V gene, CDR1 is GTSNPN and CDR2 is SVGIG (reference sequence). Germline trimming cut 2 bases from V and 8 bases from J; bases unmatched to any gene: 3. The CDR3 runs 14 residues. In nucleotides, the CDR3 is TGTGCCTGGAGTACAGGGACAGGGGGCGAAAAACTGTTTTTT. It codes for CAWSTGTGGEKLFF.

This clonotype was seen at least ten times. The chain recombines TRBV20-1 with TRBJ2-7, with D perhaps TRBD1 (6 bases). The J call may be wrong; the DNA end is better matched by TRBJ2-1. The V gene's germline CDR1 is DFQATT and CDR2 SNEGSKA (reference sequence). The CDR3 is made up of 10 amino acids. CDR3 residues: CSASDREQFF. The CDR3 bases are TGCAGTGCTAGTGACAGGGAGCAGTTCTTC.

This clonotype has only a few counts. The germline gene is not matched at one end of the junction; a read error may be the cause. V gene TRBV12-3 or TRBV12-4 combines with J gene TRBJ1-3; TRBD1 matches 10 bases. CDR3 size: 19 residues. CDR3 in amino acids: CTSRTGQGFQLSSGNTIYF. The CDR3 DNA follows: TGTACCAGCAGAACGGGACAGGGGTTCCAATTGAGCTCTGGAAACACCATATATTTT.